This T cell receptor beta chain is drawn from a study of CD8 T cells in ankylosing spondylitis. Points from the study as a whole: Past studies reported some motif variants in reactive arthritis synovial fluid and blood. In ankylosing spondylitis patients, matched synovial fluid reportedly showed significant enrichment of disease-linked clones.

Trimming removed 1 base at V and 0 bases at J, with 8 bases between. CDR3 length equals 15 residues. CDR1 and CDR2 from the germline V gene are MNHEY and SVGAGI. In regard to this clonotype: The target antigen is unknown.

Construction of TCR beta libraries was performed using quantitative 5'-RACE with molecular barcodes. TCRdb recomputed calls from the 5' RACE reads with MiXCR, one row per CDR3 protein. Of some 270,000 distinct CDR3 sequences listed, around 32% are singletons. The TCR comes from a male donor with ankylosing spondylitis or in good health (not recorded which). Sequencing was performed on blood, either unsorted or a sorted T cell fraction (not recorded which). The chain employs TRBV6-5 and TRBJ2-3; no definite D call. The CDR3 DNA is TGTGCCAGCAGTTACTATTCTACTAGCACAGATACGCAGTATTTT. It is translated as CASSYYSTSTDTQYF.